This section outlines one T cell receptor (beta chain) sequence together with its context. The repertoire was sequenced with immunoSEQ multiplex PCR; TCRdb's copy has only in-frame clones and lacks some. The sample comprises about 40,000 clones, 80% to 90% of which are singletons, and approximately 1% rests with the top ten. The sample belongs to a study of T cell changes during pregnancy in multiple sclerosis. This sequence originates from a female donor with multiple sclerosis, enrolled in a pregnancy study. Sequenced here: CD4+ T cells from peripheral blood mononuclear cells, sampled after pregnancy.

CDR3 nucleotides: TGTGCCAGCTCACGACCCGGACAGGGGAACACTGAAGCTTTCTTT. Its protein product is CASSRPGQGNTEAFF. The chain joins TRBV18 to TRBJ1-1; 8 nucleotides align to TRBD1. V lost 4 bases, J lost 1 base, and 5 bases stayed unmatched. The CDR3 totals 15 residues. Per germline, CDR1 KGHSH and CDR2 LQKENI.